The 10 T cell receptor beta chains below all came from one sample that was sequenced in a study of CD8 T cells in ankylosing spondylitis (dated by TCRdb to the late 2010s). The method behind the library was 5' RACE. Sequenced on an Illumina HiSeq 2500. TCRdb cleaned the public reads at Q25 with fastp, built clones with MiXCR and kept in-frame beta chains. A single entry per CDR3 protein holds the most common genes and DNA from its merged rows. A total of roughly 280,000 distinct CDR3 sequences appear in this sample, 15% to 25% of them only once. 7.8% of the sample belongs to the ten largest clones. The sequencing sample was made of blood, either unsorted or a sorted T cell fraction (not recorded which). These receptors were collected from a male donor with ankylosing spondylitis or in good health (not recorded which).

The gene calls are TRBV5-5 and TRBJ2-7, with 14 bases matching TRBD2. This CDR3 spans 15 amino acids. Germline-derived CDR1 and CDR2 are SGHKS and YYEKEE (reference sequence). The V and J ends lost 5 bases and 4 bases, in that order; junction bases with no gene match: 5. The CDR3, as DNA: TGTGCCAGCAGACCCGGGACTAGCGGGAGTTACGAGCAGTACGTC. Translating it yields CASRPGTSGSYEQYV.

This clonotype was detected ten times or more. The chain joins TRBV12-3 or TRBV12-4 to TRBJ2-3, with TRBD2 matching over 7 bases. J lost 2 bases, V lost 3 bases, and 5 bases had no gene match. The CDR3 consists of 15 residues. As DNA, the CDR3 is TGTGCCAGCAGTTTTGGGGGGGTCTACACAGATACGCAGTATTTT. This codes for CASSFGGVYTDTQYF.

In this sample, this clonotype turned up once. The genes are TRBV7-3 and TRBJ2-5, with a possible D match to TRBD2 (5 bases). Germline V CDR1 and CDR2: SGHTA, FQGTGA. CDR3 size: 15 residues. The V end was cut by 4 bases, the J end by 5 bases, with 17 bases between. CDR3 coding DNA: TGTGCCAGCAGCTCCTCAGGATCGGGGTCGGAGACCCAGTACTTC. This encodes CASSSSGSGSETQYF.

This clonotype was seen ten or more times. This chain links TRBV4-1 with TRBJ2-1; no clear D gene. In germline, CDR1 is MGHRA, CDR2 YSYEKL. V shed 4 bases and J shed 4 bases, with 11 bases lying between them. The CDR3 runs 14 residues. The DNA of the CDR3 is TGCGCCAGCAGCCTCAACGCAGATTACAATGAGCAGTTCTTC. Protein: CASSLNADYNEQFF.

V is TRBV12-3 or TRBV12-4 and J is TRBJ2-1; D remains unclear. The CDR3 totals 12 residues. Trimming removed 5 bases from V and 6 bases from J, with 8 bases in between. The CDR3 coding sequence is TGTGCCAGCAGTCCCCCATTCAATGAGCAGTTCTTC. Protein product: CASSPPFNEQFF.

CDR3 in DNA: TGCGCCAGCAGCTTGGGCATAGCCTCCTACAATGAGCAGTTCTTC. It codes for CASSLGIASYNEQFF. V and J are TRBV5-1 and TRBJ2-1; D not resolved. The germline V gene encodes CDR1 SGHRS and CDR2 YFSETQ. The CDR3 sequence is 15 residues long. V was clipped by 0 bases and J by 0 bases, with 7 bases between them.

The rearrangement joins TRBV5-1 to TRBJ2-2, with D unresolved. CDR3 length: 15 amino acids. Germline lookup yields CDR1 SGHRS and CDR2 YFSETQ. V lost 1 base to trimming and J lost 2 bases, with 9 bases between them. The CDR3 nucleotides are TGCGCCAGCAGCTTGCGTTCCAGAAACACCGGGGAGCTGTTTTTT. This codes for CASSLRSRNTGELFF.

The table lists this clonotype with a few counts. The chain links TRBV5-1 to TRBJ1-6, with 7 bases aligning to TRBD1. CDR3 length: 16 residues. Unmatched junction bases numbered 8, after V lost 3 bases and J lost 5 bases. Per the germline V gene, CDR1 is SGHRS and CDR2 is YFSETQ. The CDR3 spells CASSSGQATHNSPLHF. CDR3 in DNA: TGCGCCAGCAGCTCCGGACAGGCGACTCATAATTCACCCCTCCACTTT.

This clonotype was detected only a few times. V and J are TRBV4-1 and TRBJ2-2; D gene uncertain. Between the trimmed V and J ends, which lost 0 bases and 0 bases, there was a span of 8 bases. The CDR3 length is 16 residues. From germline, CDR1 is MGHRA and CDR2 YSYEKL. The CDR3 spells CASSQDWGSNTGELFF. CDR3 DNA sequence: TGCGCCAGCAGCCAAGATTGGGGTTCGAACACCGGGGAGCTGTTTTTT.

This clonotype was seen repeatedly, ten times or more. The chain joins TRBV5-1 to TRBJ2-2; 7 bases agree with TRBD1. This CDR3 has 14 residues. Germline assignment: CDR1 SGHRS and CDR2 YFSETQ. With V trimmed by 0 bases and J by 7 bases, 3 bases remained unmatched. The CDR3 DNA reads TGCGCCAGCAGCTTGGACAGGGGTGACGGGGAGCTGTTTTTT. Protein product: CASSLDRGDGELFF.